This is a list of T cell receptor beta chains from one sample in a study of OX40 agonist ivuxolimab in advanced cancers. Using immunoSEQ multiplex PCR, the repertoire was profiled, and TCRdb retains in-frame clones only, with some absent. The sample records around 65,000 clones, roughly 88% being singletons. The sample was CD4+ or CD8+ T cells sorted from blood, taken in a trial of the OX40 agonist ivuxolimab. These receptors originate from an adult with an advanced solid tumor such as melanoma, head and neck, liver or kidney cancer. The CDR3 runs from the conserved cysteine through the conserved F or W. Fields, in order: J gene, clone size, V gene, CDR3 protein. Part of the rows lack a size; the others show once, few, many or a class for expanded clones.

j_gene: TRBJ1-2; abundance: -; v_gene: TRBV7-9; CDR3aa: CASSLAGPQGGNYGYTF
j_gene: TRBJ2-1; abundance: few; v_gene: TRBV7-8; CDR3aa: CASSLGPGRRGENEQFF
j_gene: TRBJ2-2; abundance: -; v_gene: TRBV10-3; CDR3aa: CAISDGVAGELFF
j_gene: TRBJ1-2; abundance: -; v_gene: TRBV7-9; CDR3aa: CASSTGVINYGYTF
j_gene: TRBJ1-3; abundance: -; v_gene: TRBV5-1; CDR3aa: CASSLSVSGNTIYF
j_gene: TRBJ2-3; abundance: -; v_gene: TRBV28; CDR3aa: CASSTLGGPDTQYF
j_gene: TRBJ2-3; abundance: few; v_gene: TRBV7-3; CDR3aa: CASSLLTRDRVLTSDTQYF
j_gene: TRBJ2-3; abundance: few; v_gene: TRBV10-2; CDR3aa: CASIPGRLTDTQYF
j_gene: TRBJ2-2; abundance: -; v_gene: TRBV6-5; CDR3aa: CASSFWLDTGELFF
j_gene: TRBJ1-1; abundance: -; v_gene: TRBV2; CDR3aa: CASSEEGNTEAFF
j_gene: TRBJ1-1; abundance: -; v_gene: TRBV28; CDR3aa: CASSPQGGNTEAFF
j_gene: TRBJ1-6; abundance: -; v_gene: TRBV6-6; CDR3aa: CASTRARGEGSPLHF
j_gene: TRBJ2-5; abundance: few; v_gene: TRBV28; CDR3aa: CASSFRETQYF
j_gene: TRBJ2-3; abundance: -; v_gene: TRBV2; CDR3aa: CASSANRGTDTQYF
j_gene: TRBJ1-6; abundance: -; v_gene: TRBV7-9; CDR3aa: CASSLSPNSPLHF
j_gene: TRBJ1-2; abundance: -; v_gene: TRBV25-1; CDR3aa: CASSGHTDSYGYTF
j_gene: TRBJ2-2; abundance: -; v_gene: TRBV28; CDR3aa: CASTSGGARGELFF
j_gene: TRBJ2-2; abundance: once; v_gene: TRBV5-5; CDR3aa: CASSSLTGAAGELFF
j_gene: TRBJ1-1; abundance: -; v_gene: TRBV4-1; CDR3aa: CASSPGILRRARNTEAFF
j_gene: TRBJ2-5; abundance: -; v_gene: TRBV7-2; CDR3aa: CASSSSGKETQYF
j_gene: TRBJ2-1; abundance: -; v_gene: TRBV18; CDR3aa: CASSPNVYNEQFF
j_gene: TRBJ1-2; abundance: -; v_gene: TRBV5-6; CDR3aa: CASSLEATERYTF
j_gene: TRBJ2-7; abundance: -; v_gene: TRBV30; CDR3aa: CAWSTGTNYEQYF
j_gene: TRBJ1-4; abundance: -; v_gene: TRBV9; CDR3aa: CASTPGGARINEKLFF
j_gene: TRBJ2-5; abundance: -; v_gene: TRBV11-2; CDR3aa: CASSSSHSQETQYF
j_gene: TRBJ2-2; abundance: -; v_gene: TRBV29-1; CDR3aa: CSGGSTGELFF
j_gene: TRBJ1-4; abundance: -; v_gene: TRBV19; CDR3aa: CASRSRYTGEAREKLFF
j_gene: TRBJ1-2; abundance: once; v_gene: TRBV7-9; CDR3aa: CASSLGSEGTNYGYTF
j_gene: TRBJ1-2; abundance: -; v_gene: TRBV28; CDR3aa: CASSFRGEYGYTF
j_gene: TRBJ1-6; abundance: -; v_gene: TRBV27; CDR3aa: CASSLLSGSPLHF
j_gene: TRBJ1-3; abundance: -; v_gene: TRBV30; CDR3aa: CAWSAQSGQGARNTIYF
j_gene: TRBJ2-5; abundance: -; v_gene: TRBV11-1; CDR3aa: CASSRGLAGEETQYF
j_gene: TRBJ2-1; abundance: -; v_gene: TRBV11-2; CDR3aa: CASSLERGWHTASSYNEQFF
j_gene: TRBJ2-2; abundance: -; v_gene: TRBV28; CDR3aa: CASSFRTTGELFF
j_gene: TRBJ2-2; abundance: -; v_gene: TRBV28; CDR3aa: CASDYNTGELFF
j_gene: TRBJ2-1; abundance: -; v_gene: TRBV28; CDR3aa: CASSVTKRGLGEQFF
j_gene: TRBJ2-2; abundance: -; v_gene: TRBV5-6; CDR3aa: CASSSGDTSNTGELFF
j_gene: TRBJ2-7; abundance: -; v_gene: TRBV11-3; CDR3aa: CASSSSDSYEQYF
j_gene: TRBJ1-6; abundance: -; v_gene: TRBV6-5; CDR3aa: CAAGGVSPLHF
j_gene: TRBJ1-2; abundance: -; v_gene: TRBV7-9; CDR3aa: CASSSGTGNYGYTF
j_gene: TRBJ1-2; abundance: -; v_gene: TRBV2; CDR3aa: CASSDGGRGYTF
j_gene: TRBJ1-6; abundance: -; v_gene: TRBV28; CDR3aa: CASSWVLGNSPLHF
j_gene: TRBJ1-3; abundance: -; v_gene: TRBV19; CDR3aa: CASSMGSYSGNTIYF
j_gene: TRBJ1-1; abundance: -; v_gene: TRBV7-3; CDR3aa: CASSLSGTMNTEAFF
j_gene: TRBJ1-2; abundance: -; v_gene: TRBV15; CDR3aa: CATSREAGQGALDGYTF
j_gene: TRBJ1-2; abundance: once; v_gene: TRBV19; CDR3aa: CASTSAFRGYTF
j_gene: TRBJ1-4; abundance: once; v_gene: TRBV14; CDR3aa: CASSRPSETGPGEKLFF
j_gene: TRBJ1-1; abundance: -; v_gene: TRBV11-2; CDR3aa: CASSTDRNTEAFF